Listed below are T cell receptor beta chains from one sample, sequenced in a study of blood T cell repertoires in COVID-19. Generated by immunoSEQ multiplex PCR, the TCRdb table keeps only in-frame clones and is missing some. The table includes 470,000 or so clones, 80% to 90% detected once. Sequencing used peripheral blood. Receptors were obtained from a human donor in a cohort sampled during active COVID-19. Each CDR3 is given with its conserved first and last residue. A D gene is named only where the DNA matches it firmly. Not all rows give a size; the values are once, few, many and, for expanded clones, a class.

j_call d_call clone_size v_call cdr3_aa cdr3_nt
TRBJ1-2 - - TRBV18 CASSPATGTEGYTF TGTGCCAGCTCACCTGCAACAGGGACGGAAGGCTACACCTTC
TRBJ1-1 - - TRBV4-2 CASSQGGRGAAEAFF TGTGCCAGCAGCCAAGGAGGCAGGGGCGCCGCTGAAGCTTTCTTT
TRBJ2-7 - - TRBV7-6 CAHQRRRGLPPEQYF TGTGCCCACCAGCGGAGGAGGGGGCTACCTCCCGAGCAGTACTTC
TRBJ2-7 TRBD2 - TRBV27 CASSYSGRSYEQYF TGTGCCAGCAGCTATAGCGGGAGAAGCTACGAGCAGTACTTC
TRBJ2-1 - - TRBV13 CASSDGYEQFF TGTGCCAGCAGTGACGGGTATGAGCAGTTCTTC
TRBJ2-3 - - TRBV5-6 CASSLRAGLDTQYF TGTGCCAGCAGCTTGAGGGCAGGACTGGATACGCAGTATTTT
TRBJ2-1 TRBD2 once TRBV19 CASMGGRFHNEQFF TGTGCCAGTATGGGCGGGAGGTTCCACAATGAGCAGTTCTTC
TRBJ2-5 - - TRBV18 CASSKQRGQETQYF TGTGCCAGCTCTAAACAACGGGGCCAAGAGACCCAGTACTTC
TRBJ1-2 TRBD1 - TRBV6-5 CASSPGTGNIYGYTF TGTGCCAGCAGCCCAGGGACAGGGAACATCTATGGCTACACCTTC
TRBJ2-3 TRBD2 - TRBV5-1 CASSFSSGRGNTDTQYF TGCGCCAGCAGCTTCTCTAGCGGGAGAGGTAACACAGATACGCAGTATTTT
TRBJ1-5 TRBD1 - TRBV28 CASSPGGQGRQPQHF TGTGCCAGCAGCCCAGGGGGACAGGGGAGACAGCCCCAGCATTTT
TRBJ2-5 - - TRBV29-1 CSVELGGGRETQYF TGCAGCGTTGAGTTAGGGGGTGGGAGAGAGACCCAGTACTTC
TRBJ1-1 - - TRBV4-2 CASSQVQGGLGTEAFF TGTGCCAGCAGCCAAGTTCAAGGTGGGCTGGGCACTGAAGCTTTCTTT
TRBJ2-1 - once TRBV3-1/TRBV3-2 CASSQDLVGSSYNEQFF TGTGCCAGCAGCCAAGATCTGGTCGGGAGCTCCTACAATGAGCAGTTCTTC
TRBJ1-2 TRBD1 - TRBV5-6 CASSPRTGGTYGYTF TGTGCCAGCAGCCCCCGGACAGGGGGGACCTATGGCTACACCTTC
TRBJ2-7 TRBD2 - TRBV28 CAARGGVGEQYF TGTGCAGCCCGCGGGGGAGTCGGCGAGCAGTACTTC
TRBJ2-3 TRBD2 - TRBV6-4 CASSNLAGGLGTQYF TGTGCCAGCAGTAACCTAGCGGGAGGGCTTGGGACGCAGTATTTT
TRBJ2-3 TRBD2 once TRBV5-1 CASSLTSGPYDTQYF TGCGCCAGCAGCTTGACTAGCGGTCCGTATGATACGCAGTATTTT
TRBJ2-5 TRBD1 - TRBV7-8 CASSLILGQTKEETQYF TGTGCCAGCAGCTTAATTCTGGGACAGACTAAAGAAGAGACCCAGTACTTC
TRBJ1-2 - once TRBV29-1 CSTSPRVLQPGSYGYTF TGCAGCACAAGCCCCCGCGTATTACAGCCAGGGTCGTATGGCTACACCTTC
TRBJ2-3 TRBD1 - TRBV7-8 CASSSGTATDTQYF TGTGCCAGCAGTTCCGGGACAGCCACAGATACGCAGTATTTT
TRBJ1-2 - - TRBV6-2/TRBV6-3 CASSYAANYGYTF TGTGCCAGCAGTTACGCGGCTAACTATGGCTACACCTTC
TRBJ2-2 TRBD2 - TRBV5-1 CASSLVVAGVTGELFF TGCGCCAGCAGCTTGGTTGTGGCGGGAGTCACCGGGGAGCTGTTTTTT
TRBJ2-7 TRBD1 - TRBV7-2 CASSLQGAKEQYF TGTGCCAGCAGCTTACAGGGGGCAAAAGAGCAGTACTTC
TRBJ1-1 TRBD1 - TRBV2 CASTGDSPNTEAFF TGTGCCAGCACTGGGGACAGTCCGAACACTGAAGCTTTCTTT
TRBJ1-1 - - TRBV6-1 CASSEIFGTPKENTEAFF TGTGCCAGCAGTGAAATTTTCGGGACACCCAAAGAGAACACTGAAGCTTTCTTT
TRBJ1-3 TRBD1 - TRBV6-5 CASRDSIVSGNTIYF TGTGCCAGCCGGGACAGCATTGTCTCTGGAAACACCATATATTTT
TRBJ2-1 - once TRBV24-1 CATSGERNEQFF TGTGCCACCAGTGGCGAGCGGAATGAGCAGTTCTTC
TRBJ2-7 - - TRBV12-3/TRBV12-4 CASSLISSGEQYF TGTGCCAGCAGTTTAATTTCCAGCGGGGAGCAGTACTTC
TRBJ2-1 - once TRBV5-4 CASSLSSGPPQQFF TGTGCCAGCAGCTTGTCGAGCGGCCCCCCTCAGCAGTTCTTC
TRBJ2-7 TRBD1 - TRBV20-1 CSASGQGANYEQYF TGCAGTGCTAGTGGGCAGGGGGCGAACTACGAGCAGTACTTC
TRBJ2-1 - once TRBV11-3 CASSERTDYNEQFF TGTGCCAGCAGCGAAAGGACAGACTACAATGAGCAGTTCTTC
TRBJ2-3 TRBD1 - TRBV9 CASSATGTTDTQYF TGTGCCAGCAGCGCGACAGGGACGACAGATACGCAGTATTTT
TRBJ2-2 TRBD2 - TRBV15 CATSRDFFLTSGRVPTGELFF TGTGCCACCAGCAGAGATTTTTTCCTGACTAGCGGGAGGGTTCCCACCGGGGAGCTGTTTTTT
TRBJ2-7 TRBD1 few TRBV5-1 CASSNRQGGIEQYF TGCGCCAGCAGCAATAGACAGGGCGGAATCGAACAGTACTTC
TRBJ1-5 TRBD1 - TRBV10-3 CATWTGKGPDQPQHF TGTGCCACCTGGACAGGGAAAGGTCCCGATCAGCCCCAGCATTTT
TRBJ2-7 TRBD2 - TRBV10-3 CAISESLGSGDFYEQYF TGTGCCATCAGTGAGTCCTTGGGTAGCGGGGACTTCTACGAGCAGTACTTC
TRBJ1-1 - - TRBV5-1 CASTREQGGVEEAFF TGCGCCAGCACTCGCGAACAGGGAGGGGTGGAAGAAGCTTTCTTT
TRBJ1-2 - - TRBV6-5 CASSLQGDYGYTF TGTGCCAGCAGTCTACAGGGAGACTATGGCTACACCTTC
TRBJ1-5 - - TRBV6-5 CASSSDRTQGPQHF TGTGCCAGCAGCTCCGACAGGACCCAAGGGCCCCAGCATTTT
TRBJ2-3 - - TRBV9 CASSVATEGDTQYF TGTGCCAGCAGCGTAGCAACCGAGGGAGATACGCAGTATTTT
TRBJ2-7 - - TRBV6-5 CASTPGPQGSYEQYF TGTGCCAGCACTCCGGGTCCCCAAGGGAGTTACGAGCAGTACTTC
TRBJ2-3 - - TRBV7-2 CASSLVGPGVGTDTQYF TGTGCCAGCAGCTTAGTGGGGCCGGGGGTTGGCACAGATACGCAGTATTTT
TRBJ2-7 TRBD2 - TRBV5-4 CASSSRTSFSYEQYF TGTGCCAGCAGCTCCCGGACTAGTTTTTCCTACGAGCAGTACTTC
TRBJ2-2 - - TRBV9 CASSVAGTQGTGELFF TGTGCCAGCAGCGTAGCGGGGACCCAGGGGACCGGGGAGCTGTTTTTT
TRBJ2-1 TRBD1 once TRBV19 CASSRDREQFF TGTGCCAGTAGTAGGGACAGGGAGCAGTTCTTC
TRBJ2-1 TRBD1 - TRBV6-5 CASTLRGQGGEQFF TGTGCCAGCACCTTACGGGGACAGGGTGGTGAGCAGTTCTTC